A single sample is the source of the 30 T cell receptor beta chains below, sequenced in a study of control samples from healthy donors and cancer patients (dated by TCRdb to 2020 to 2021). Libraries came from the immunoSEQ multiplex PCR assay. TCRdb obtained this table from immuneACCESS and retained in-frame rearrangements with V and J assigned. These tables miss some clones; where compared with another copy, unresolved V genes account for less than half of the shortfall, and the remainder is unexplained. Here the sample has approximately 140,000 clones; around 94% occur a single time. The ten largest clones represent 10% to 15% of the sample. Sequencing used blood. These receptors all come from a man aged 35 to 55 in good health.

This clone was seen once. This chain uses TRBV6-5 with TRBJ1-1; TRBD1 might be the D (5 bases). CDR1 MNHEY and CDR2 SVGAGI come from the germline V gene. This CDR3 spans 14 amino acids. Between the trimmed V and J ends, which lost 3 bases and 4 bases, there was a span of 12 bases. CDR3 sequence: CASSYRQRSTEAFF. The CDR3 DNA reads TGTGCCAGCAGTTATCGACAGAGATCCACTGAAGCTTTCTTT.

This rearrangement joins TRBV18 to TRBJ2-6; D ambiguous. CDR1 and CDR2 from the germline V gene are KGHSH and LQKENI. The CDR3 spans 14 residues. V lost 3 bases and J lost 2, with 5 bases in between. The CDR3 region has the DNA TGTGCCAGCTCACCGGCAGCTGGGGCCAACGTCCTGACTTTC. Amino acid sequence: CASSPAAGANVLTF. The full variable domain, rest sourced from reference TRBV18 and TRBJ2-6, is NAGVMQNPRHLVRRRGQEARLRCSPMKGHSHVYWYRQLPEEGLKFMVYLQKENIIDESGMPKERFSAEFPKEGPSILRIQQVVRGDSAAYFCASSPAAGANVLTFGAGSRLTVL.

V is TRBV11-3 and J is TRBJ2-3; D gene ambiguous. Per germline, CDR1 SGHNT and CDR2 YENEEA. CDR3 length: 13 residues. V was shortened by 5 bases and J by 1 base, with 7 bases between the two germline ends. CDR3: CASSKGRTDTQYF. DNA for the CDR3: TGTGCCAGCAGCAAAGGTCGCACAGATACGCAGTATTTT.

The chain links TRBV3-1 (or the pseudogene TRBV3-2) to TRBJ2-5; D possibly corresponds to TRBD1 (6 bases). Germline loops: CDR1 LGHDT, CDR2 YNNKEL (reference sequence). The CDR3 covers 14 residues. Trimming took off 0 bases at V and 5 bases at J, with 10 bases between the two ends. The CDR3 sequence: CASSQESGEETQYF. The CDR3 DNA sequence: TGTGCCAGCAGCCAAGAATCAGGGGAGGAGACCCAGTACTTC.

The genes are TRBV6-2 or TRBV6-3 and TRBJ2-1, with 11 bases that match TRBD2. Germline-derived CDR1 and CDR2 are MNHEY and SVGEGT. After removal of 6 bases from V and 4 bases from J, the junction contained 5 bases not matched to a gene. This CDR3 region has 15 residues. CDR3 region: CASSSRLAGYNEQFF. The CDR3, as DNA: TGTGCCAGCAGCTCCAGACTAGCGGGATACAATGAGCAGTTCTTC.

The chain carries TRBV3-1 (or the pseudogene TRBV3-2) and TRBJ1-6; TRBD1 aligns across 10 bases. V lost 4 bases to trimming and J lost 7 bases; unmatched junction nucleotides: 4. This CDR3 spans 15 amino acids. Germline CDR1 LGHDT, CDR2 YNNKEL (reference sequence). The CDR3 sequence: CASSLGGQGNSPLHF. The CDR3 nucleotides are TGTGCCAGCAGCCTCGGGGGACAGGGGAATTCACCCCTCCACTTT.

The chain employs TRBV30 and TRBJ1-2; 8 nucleotides agree with TRBD1. The CDR3 consists of 15 residues. The germline CDR1 and CDR2 sequences are GTSNPN and SVGIG (reference sequence). Losses at the gene ends were 0 bases for V and 4 bases for J; bases not matched to a gene: 7. CDR3 in amino acids: CAWSVRAGGRYGYTF. CDR3 sequence (DNA): TGTGCCTGGAGTGTACGGGCAGGGGGCCGCTATGGCTACACCTTC. The whole variable domain, remainder taken from reference TRBV30 and TRBJ1-2, is SQTIHQWPATLVQPVGSPLSLECTVEGTSNPNLYWYRQAAGRGLQLLFYSVGIGQISSEVPQNLSASRPQDRQFILSSKKLLLSDSGFYLCAWSVRAGGRYGYTFGSGTRLTVV.

The gene calls are TRBV6-5 and TRBJ1-5, with D possibly TRBD1 on 5 matching bases. CDR3 size: 14 residues. CDR1 is MNHEY and CDR2 is SVGAGI in the germline V gene. The V end lost 1 base, the J end lost 4 bases, and 8 bases lay between the germline ends. CDR3 residues: CASSYWGHNQPQHF. The CDR3 nucleotides are TGTGCCAGCAGTTACTGGGGCCATAATCAGCCCCAGCATTTT.

The V and J genes are TRBV11-2 and TRBJ2-1; D not certain. The CDR3 totals 12 residues. V was shortened by 1 base and J by 8 bases, with 6 bases between the two germline ends. Germline CDR1 is SGHAT and CDR2 is FQNNGV. The CDR3 reads CASSLVPDEQFF. The CDR3 bases are TGTGCCAGCAGCTTAGTTCCCGATGAGCAGTTCTTC.

J is TRBJ1-1 and V is TRBV9, with 8 bases that match TRBD1. Germline CDR1 is SGDLS and CDR2 is YYNGEE. This CDR3 contains 14 residues. J gave up 3 bases and V 3 bases, and 4 bases lay outside the gene matches. CDR3: CASSGGQGYTEAFF. CDR3 bases: TGTGCCAGCAGCGGAGGACAGGGTTACACTGAAGCTTTCTTT.

This clone was detected once. The rearrangement links TRBV7-2 to TRBJ2-1; D is unclear. Per the germline V gene, CDR1 is SGHTA and CDR2 is FQGNSA. There are 13 residues in the CDR3. V lost 4 bases to trimming and J lost 10 bases, with 14 bases between them. DNA for the CDR3: TGTGCCAGCAGCTCGAGGAGCTACCCCGAGCAGTTCTTC. This translates into CASSSRSYPEQFF.

The V gene is TRBV18, the J gene TRBJ1-1; D not certain. Germline V gives CDR1 KGHSH, CDR2 LQKENI. Trimming took off 5 bases at V and 0 bases at J, with 7 bases between the two ends. The CDR3 contains 13 residues. CDR3 protein: CASSEDMNTEAFF. The CDR3 region has the DNA TGTGCCAGCTCAGAAGACATGAACACTGAAGCTTTCTTT.

The chain recombines TRBV3-1 (or the pseudogene TRBV3-2) with TRBJ2-2, with a possible D match to TRBD1 (5 bases). The germline V gene encodes CDR1 LGHDT and CDR2 YNNKEL (reference sequence). The CDR3 covers 16 residues. The V and J ends lost 1 base and 2 bases respectively, with 11 bases between them. CDR3: CASSQGGGANTGELFF. In nucleotides, the CDR3 is TGTGCCAGCAGCCAAGGGGGCGGCGCTAACACCGGGGAGCTGTTTTTT.

This chain connects TRBV3-1 (or the pseudogene TRBV3-2) to TRBJ2-6; D not resolved. Germline loops: CDR1 LGHDT, CDR2 YNNKEL (reference sequence). The CDR3 runs 19 residues. V lost 0 bases to trimming and J lost 0 bases, with 15 bases between them. CDR3 bases: TGTGCCAGCAGCCAAGATCTCGGGTCTCGGCGCTCTGGGGCCAACGTCCTGACTTTC. Its protein product is CASSQDLGSRRSGANVLTF.

V usage is TRBV9 and J usage is TRBJ1-5; D might be TRBD1 (6 bases). V lost 1 base to trimming and J lost 5 bases, with 13 bases between them. Germline V gene sequence: CDR1 SGDLS, CDR2 YYNGEE. The CDR3 contains 15 residues. CDR3 coding DNA: TGTGCCAGCAGCGTAACGACAGGAGCCGATCAGCCCCAGCATTTT. Translating it yields CASSVTTGADQPQHF.

The rearrangement links TRBV14 to TRBJ2-7; tentative D call: TRBD2 (6 bases). The germline V gene encodes CDR1 SGHDN and CDR2 FVKESK. V lost 5 bases to trimming and J lost 2 bases, with 13 bases between them. The CDR3 totals 14 residues. The CDR3 DNA follows: TGTGCCAGCAGCTTTGGGACTGCTACCTACGAGCAGTACTTC. The encoded protein is CASSFGTATYEQYF.

The chain links TRBV28 to TRBJ2-7, with D perhaps TRBD1 (5 bases). The V end was cut by 3 bases, the J end by 6 bases, with 9 bases between. The germline gives CDR1 MDHEN, CDR2 SYDVKM. The CDR3 spans 12 residues. The CDR3 DNA reads as TGTGCCAGCAGTTTGCAGGGTTCCGAGCAGTACTTC. Translating gives CASSLQGSEQYF.

The CDR3 region is CASSSVTLTEAFF. The CDR3 DNA reads as TGTGCCAGCAGCAGCGTAACTTTGACTGAAGCTTTCTTT. V and J are TRBV11-1 and TRBJ1-1, with D unclear. CDR3 length: 13 amino acids. Germline CDR1 is SGHAT and CDR2 is FQDESV (reference sequence). Between the trimmed V and J ends, which lost 5 bases and 5 bases, there was a span of 12 bases. The complete variable domain, with remaining parts taken from reference TRBV11-1 and TRBJ1-1, reads EAEVAQSPRYKITEKSQAVAFWCDPISGHATLYWYRQILGQGPELLVQFQDESVVDDSQLPKDRFSAERLKGVDSTLKIQPAELGDSAMYLCASSSVTLTEAFFGQGTRLTVV.

V gene TRBV21-1 combines with J gene TRBJ2-7; TRBD1, the table's D call, was not compared with the DNA. TRBV21-1 is an annotated pseudogene. This CDR3 comprises 14 residues. The CDR3 coding sequence is TGTGCCAGCAGCAAGACCGGACAGGGCTACGAGCAGTACTTC. Amino acids: CASSKTGQGYEQYF.

The rearrangement joins TRBV2 to TRBJ2-3, with no clear D. Trimming removed 7 bases from V and 11 bases from J, with 16 bases in between. Germline V gene sequence: CDR1 SNHLY, CDR2 FYNNEI. This CDR3 contains 12 residues. The CDR3 nucleotides are TGTGCCAGCATCTTACGAGTAACCGGGCAGTATTTT. Protein product: CASILRVTGQYF.

The chain recombines TRBV2 with TRBJ1-4, with 7 bases aligning to TRBD1. V dropped 5 bases and J dropped 5; count of bases not matched to a gene: 8. The CDR3 totals 15 residues. Looked up from germline, CDR1 is SNHLY and CDR2 is FYNNEI. CDR3 in DNA: TGTGCCAGCAGTACAGACAGGGCAGGAAATGAAAAACTGTTTTTT. Its translation is CASSTDRAGNEKLFF.

The V and J genes are TRBV18 and TRBJ1-1; TRBD1 agrees at 9 bases. Germline CDR1 KGHSH, CDR2 LQKENI. Losses at the gene ends were 8 bases for V and 1 base for J; bases not matched to a gene: 2. The CDR3 has 13 residues. CDR3 loop: CASRGQGNTEAFF. CDR3 nucleotide sequence: TGTGCCAGCAGGGGACAGGGGAACACTGAAGCTTTCTTT. Variable domain in full (rest from reference TRBV18 and TRBJ1-1): NAGVMQNPRHLVRRRGQEARLRCSPMKGHSHVYWYRQLPEEGLKFMVYLQKENIIDESGMPKERFSAEFPKEGPSILRIQQVVRGDSAAYFCASRGQGNTEAFFGQGTRLTVV.

The rearrangement joins TRBV5-1 to TRBJ2-7; 7 bases are shared with TRBD2. CDR1 SGHRS and CDR2 YFSETQ come from the germline V gene. The CDR3 sequence is 15 residues long. V gave up 0 bases and J gave up 6 bases; unmatched junction bases: 9. The DNA of the CDR3 is TGCGCCAGCAGCTTGGTTAACGGCGGGAGAGGCGAGCAGTACTTC. This codes for CASSLVNGGRGEQYF.

The chain joins TRBV9 to TRBJ2-5; TRBD1 or TRBD2 may be the D gene (5 bases each). This CDR3 has 14 amino acids. V lost 3 bases to trimming and J lost 0 bases, with 9 bases between them. Germline V CDR1 and CDR2: SGDLS, YYNGEE. The CDR3 reads CASSAQGHQETQYF. The CDR3 DNA is TGTGCCAGCAGCGCCCAGGGACACCAAGAGACCCAGTACTTC.

V is TRBV6-5 and J is TRBJ1-5, with no clear D. V gave up 7 bases and J gave up 2 bases, with 12 bases separating them. CDR3 length: 14 residues. Germline values: CDR1 MNHEY, CDR2 SVGAGI. In DNA form, the CDR3 reads TGTGCCAGCACTGGGGTGGGAGGCAATCAGCCCCAGCATTTT. Its translation is CASTGVGGNQPQHF.

Worth noting for this clone: Other DNA sequences in the sample encode the same CDR3. The genes are TRBV7-9 and TRBJ2-7; D not certain. The CDR3 is 13 amino acids. In germline, CDR1 is SEHNR, CDR2 FQNEAQ (reference sequence). The V and J ends lost 3 bases and 4 bases respectively, with 10 bases between them. CDR3 protein: CASSLGAGYEQYF. As DNA, the CDR3 is TGTGCCAGCAGCTTGGGCGCAGGATACGAGCAGTACTTC. The entire variable domain, with the rest obtained from reference TRBV7-9 and TRBJ2-7, is as follows: DTGVSQNPRHKITKRGQNVTFRCDPISEHNRLYWYRQTLGQGPEFLTYFQNEAQLEKSRLLSDRFSAERPKGSFSTLEIQRTEQGDSAMYLCASSLGAGYEQYFGPGTRLTVT.

This chain uses TRBV11-2 with TRBJ2-2, with 8 bases matching TRBD1. The CDR3 length is 16 residues. V was pared by 4 bases and J by 0 bases, with 4 bases of the junction left unmatched. Per the germline V gene, CDR1 is SGHAT and CDR2 is FQNNGV. The CDR3 DNA reads TGTGCCAGCAGCTGGGGGACAGGCTCGAACACCGGGGAGCTGTTTTTT. This encodes CASSWGTGSNTGELFF.

The genes are TRBV5-1 and TRBJ2-7; 8 nucleotides line up with TRBD1. This CDR3 spans 15 amino acids. Germline trimming cut 2 bases from V and 1 base from J; bases unmatched to any gene: 5. CDR1 and CDR2 (germline): SGHRS, YFSETQ. CDR3 in amino acids: CASSFQGAGSYEQYF. In DNA form, the CDR3 reads TGCGCCAGCAGCTTCCAGGGGGCTGGATCCTACGAGCAGTACTTC.

The chain is built from TRBV10-3 and TRBJ1-6, with D perhaps TRBD1 (5 bases). V was shortened by 4 bases and J by 8 bases, with 12 bases between the two germline ends. CDR3 length: 14 amino acids. Germline V gives CDR1 ENHRY, CDR2 SYGVKD. This CDR3 is CAISAGTGDSPLHF. In DNA form, the CDR3 reads TGTGCCATCAGTGCAGGGACGGGAGATTCACCCCTCCACTTT.

This chain connects TRBV10-3 to TRBJ2-3; D is perhaps TRBD1 (5 bases). CDR3 size: 13 residues. CDR1 ENHRY and CDR2 SYGVKD come from the germline V gene. V was pared by 3 bases and J by 2 bases, with 6 bases between. Written as DNA, the CDR3 is TGTGCCATCAGTGACAGGGTCACAGATACGCAGTATTTT. It yields the protein CAISDRVTDTQYF.